This TCR beta chain derives from a study of regulatory T cells in long-lasting Graves disease. Study conclusions and caveats: Persistent Graves' patients showed reduced TCR diversity versus newly diagnosed patients.

A remark on this clonotype: What it binds is unknown.

Arm-PCR of CDR3 regions and iRepertoire HTBI primers were the basis on which TCR beta libraries were built. TCRdb re-derived calls from the multiplex PCR reads in MiXCR, one entry per CDR3 protein. Here the sample spans hundreds of thousands of distinct CDR3 sequences, roughly 23% being singletons. The time point was: persistent/refractory GD, antithyroid drugs over 5 years with positive TRAb. Isolated PBMC RNA provided the starting material for the TCR library. EDTA tubes received around 9 milliliters of collected peripheral blood. Here the sequenced sample was peripheral blood mononuclear cells (PBMCs), taken when the disease was refractory, from a patient treated with antithyroid drugs. The receptor was derived from a female donor with Graves disease.

The CDR3 here is CASIRTGASYEQYF. DNA for the CDR3: TGTGCCAGCATTCGGACAGGGGCGTCCTACGAGCAGTACTTC. The chain couples TRBV7-9 to TRBJ2-7; 9 nucleotides match TRBD1. With V trimmed by 7 bases and J by 1 base, 5 bases remained unmatched. Germline V gene sequence: CDR1 SEHNR, CDR2 FQNEAQ (reference sequence). The CDR3 runs to 14 residues.